Detailed here is one T cell receptor beta chain. Its antigen is unidentified. Assay used: immunoSEQ multiplex PCR; TCRdb lists only in-frame clones, some missing. This table has about 78,000 clones, under 90% appearing once. This sample was taken from a study of OX40 agonist ivuxolimab in advanced cancers. Study-level results: CD4+ and CD8+ blood T cells expanded clonally by week 6 at 0.1 to 3.0 mg/kg. Expanded clones were, on average, more numerous among CD8+ T cells than CD4+. Antigen targets of the expanded peripheral T cells went undetermined.

Germline V lookup: CDR1 KGHSH, CDR2 LQKENI. This CDR3 is built from 16 residues. The V gene lost 3 bases and the J gene lost 0 bases, with 11 bases spanning the gap. The sequenced sample was CD4+ or CD8+ T cells sorted from blood, obtained in a trial of the OX40 agonist ivuxolimab. The sequence derives from an adult with an advanced solid tumor such as melanoma, head and neck, liver or kidney cancer. The chain employs TRBV18 and TRBJ2-2; D is unclear. The CDR3 DNA reads TGTGCCAGCTCACCTTCGGCCCCTACGAACACCGGGGAGCTGTTTTTT. Protein sequence: CASSPSAPTNTGELFF. Supplemented by reference TRBV18 and TRBJ2-2, the full variable domain reads NAGVMQNPRHLVRRRGQEARLRCSPMKGHSHVYWYRQLPEEGLKFMVYLQKENIIDESGMPKERFSAEFPKEGPSILRIQQVVRGDSAAYFCASSPSAPTNTGELFFGEGSRLTVL.